This T cell receptor beta chain is from a study of radiation and T cells in renal cell carcinoma. General study findings and limits: Top 100 clonotypes averaged around 54% in irradiated versus around 45% in nephrectomy-only tumors. Dominant CDR3 motifs were more common in irradiated tumors than controls.

Concerning this clone: The antigen remains undetermined.

Here immunoSEQ multiplex PCR was the method, and the copy in TCRdb shows in-frame clones only, minus some. The sample shows 15,000 or so clones, 62% of them seen only once. The CDR3 has 13 amino acids. V gave up 1 base and J gave up 6 bases, with 7 bases separating them. Germline CDR1 is SGHTA and CDR2 is FQGNSA. The treatment was: treatment-naive control, cytoreductive nephrectomy. The patient's renal cell carcinoma had clear cell pathology. The origin of this receptor is a man aged 55-75 years with renal cell carcinoma. This chain uses TRBV7-2 with TRBJ2-1; no firm D call. The sample consisted of tumor tissue, taken from a patient whose treatment was nephrectomy without radiotherapy. CDR3 nucleotides: TGTGCCAGCAGCTTAGGACTTAGCAATGAGCAGTTCTTC. Residues: CASSLGLSNEQFF.